The rows below give T cell receptor beta chains drawn from one sample of a study of blood T cell repertoires in COVID-19. The method was immunoSEQ multiplex PCR; TCRdb's version includes in-frame clones alone and lacks a portion of them. The repertoire holds 200,000 to 300,000 clones, with 86% as singletons. Sequenced material: peripheral blood. The receptor source for this set is a man aged 25 to 45 with active or convalescent COVID-19. CDR3s include the opening cysteine and the closing phenylalanine or tryptophan. A D gene is named only where the DNA matches it firmly. Clone size is shown for a subset of rows, as once, few, many or a class of expanded clone.

>15|few|TRBJ2-2|-|TRBV3-1/TRBV3-2
CASSQVPTNTGELFF
TGTGCCAGCAGCCAAGTCCCAACTAACACCGGGGAGCTGTTTTTT
>12|-|TRBJ2-5|-|TRBV11-2
CASSPSRETQYF
TGTGCCAGCAGCCCGAGCCGTGAGACCCAGTACTTC
>16|-|TRBJ1-2|TRBD1|TRBV18
CASSPQPGTGAPGYTF
TGTGCCAGCTCACCGCAACCCGGGACAGGGGCCCCTGGCTACACCTTC
>14|-|TRBJ1-2|TRBD1|TRBV5-8
CASSSRQGDRGYTF
TGTGCCAGCAGCTCCCGACAGGGAGATAGGGGCTACACCTTC
>15|-|TRBJ2-3|TRBD2|TRBV2
CASSKRLAGSDTQYF
TGTGCCAGCAGTAAGAGACTAGCGGGGTCAGATACGCAGTATTTT
>14|-|TRBJ2-5|-|TRBV3-1/TRBV3-2
CASSSKLSGETQYF
TGTGCCAGCAGCTCTAAGCTGTCGGGGGAGACCCAGTACTTC
>15|-|TRBJ2-6|-|TRBV5-1
CASSFPVSGANVLTF
TGCGCCAGCAGCTTTCCGGTTTCTGGGGCCAACGTCCTGACTTTC
>14|-|TRBJ1-5|TRBD1|TRBV5-4
CASSTTGARGPQHF
TGTGCCAGCAGCACAACAGGGGCACGAGGTCCCCAGCATTTT
>17|few|TRBJ1-6|TRBD1|TRBV5-1
CASSRQGRSSYNSPLHF
TGCGCCAGCAGCCGACAGGGTCGGAGCTCCTATAATTCACCCCTCCACTTT
>14|-|TRBJ1-1|TRBD1|TRBV6-5
CASNYRGGNTEAFF
TGTGCCAGCAACTACAGGGGAGGTAACACTGAAGCTTTCTTT
>17|-|TRBJ1-5|-|TRBV4-1
CASSQDSTGFSNQPQHF
TGCGCCAGCAGCCAAGATTCTACGGGGTTTAGCAATCAGCCCCAGCATTTT
>13|-|TRBJ2-5|-|TRBV7-2
CASSFEPGETQYF
TGTGCCAGCAGCTTCGAACCGGGGGAGACCCAGTACTTC
>12|-|TRBJ1-5|-|TRBV5-8
CASSLRGQPQHF
TGTGCCAGCAGCTTACGCGGACAGCCCCAGCATTTT
>16|-|TRBJ1-6|TRBD1|TRBV27
CASSFHTGTGSSPLHF
TGTGCCAGCAGTTTTCATACCGGGACAGGCAGTTCACCCCTCCACTTT
>15|few|TRBJ1-4|-|TRBV14
CASSPTTGDNEKLFF
TGTGCCAGCAGCCCGACGACAGGAGATAATGAAAAACTGTTTTTT
>20|-|TRBJ2-3|TRBD1|TRBV2
CASSEGQGPILPLALDTQYF
TGTGCCAGCAGTGAAGGACAGGGGCCAATCCTCCCCTTAGCCTTAGATACGCAGTATTTT
>16|-|TRBJ1-4|TRBD1|TRBV3-1/TRBV3-2
CASSPVKGAGVEKLFF
TGTGCCAGCAGTCCTGTAAAGGGGGCTGGGGTTGAAAAACTGTTTTTT
>16|once|TRBJ1-2|TRBD1|TRBV7-2
CASSIPTGLESYGYTF
TGTGCCAGCAGCATACCGACAGGGTTAGAGTCCTATGGCTACACCTTC
>16|-|TRBJ2-5|TRBD1|TRBV18
CASSRRTGGVGETQYF
TGTGCCAGCTCACGAAGGACAGGGGGTGTAGGAGAGACCCAGTACTTC
>14|-|TRBJ1-2|TRBD1|TRBV5-1
CASSWGDRDDGYTF
TGCGCCAGCAGCTGGGGGGACAGGGATGATGGCTACACCTTC
>16|-|TRBJ2-1|-|TRBV9
CASSVSPTDGGSEQFF
TGTGCCAGCAGCGTAAGCCCCACGGACGGGGGAAGTGAGCAGTTCTTC
>17|-|TRBJ1-2|-|TRBV28
CASQFPGHQGDLYGYTF
TGTGCCAGTCAATTTCCGGGACACCAAGGCGATCTCTATGGCTACACCTTC
>17|-|TRBJ1-1|TRBD1|TRBV5-8
CASSLVSGQGSYTEAFF
TGTGCCAGCAGCTTGGTTTCAGGACAGGGCTCATACACTGAAGCTTTCTTT
>18|-|TRBJ2-3|TRBD1|TRBV12-5
CASGLSYTGGKVTDTQYF
TGTGCTAGTGGTTTGTCGTATACAGGGGGCAAGGTTACAGATACGCAGTATTTT
>14|-|TRBJ2-7|-|TRBV7-9
CASSLQGSPYEQYF
TGTGCCAGCAGCCTTCAGGGGTCTCCCTACGAGCAGTACTTC
>17|-|TRBJ2-3|-|TRBV6-1
CASSDIAGAIDTDTQYF
TGTGCCAGCAGTGACATCGCAGGGGCGATTGACACAGATACGCAGTATTTT
>14|-|TRBJ1-1|-|TRBV5-6
CASSLTDMNTEAFF
TGTGCCAGCAGCTTAACGGACATGAACACTGAAGCTTTCTTT
>15|-|TRBJ2-1|TRBD2|TRBV7-3
CASSLWSGGLNEQFF
TGTGCCAGCAGCTTATGGAGCGGGGGTTTAAATGAGCAGTTCTTC
>16|-|TRBJ2-3|TRBD2|TRBV5-6
CASSSISRGVTDTQYF
TGTGCCAGCAGCTCGATTAGTCGGGGGGTGACAGATACGCAGTATTTT
>18|-|TRBJ2-5|-|TRBV13
CASSFSGASQGIRETQYF
TGTGCCAGCAGCTTCTCAGGTGCCTCACAGGGTATACGAGAGACCCAGTACTTC
>15|-|TRBJ2-2|-|TRBV7-2
CASSFGTPNTGELFF
TGTGCCAGCAGCTTCGGGACACCAAACACCGGGGAGCTGTTTTTT
>16|-|TRBJ2-3|TRBD1|TRBV18
CASSPTGGYVTDTQYF
TGTGCCAGCTCACCCACAGGGGGCTATGTGACAGATACGCAGTATTTT
>14|-|TRBJ1-1|TRBD1|TRBV19
CASTRTGGNTEAFF
TGTGCCAGTACCAGGACAGGCGGTAACACTGAAGCTTTCTTT
>15|-|TRBJ1-5|TRBD1|TRBV4-1
CASAEGALSNQPQHF
TGCGCCAGCGCCGAGGGGGCACTTAGCAATCAGCCCCAGCATTTT
>18|-|TRBJ2-3|TRBD2|TRBV19
CASSIEGTSGVSTDTQYF
TGTGCCAGTAGTATAGAGGGGACTAGCGGGGTAAGCACAGATACGCAGTATTTT
>14|-|TRBJ2-3|TRBD2|TRBV7-2
CASSARLAGETQYF
TGTGCCAGCAGCGCCCGACTAGCGGGAGAGACGCAGTATTTT
>13|once|TRBJ1-2|-|TRBV10-3
CARLYRVNYGYTF
TGTGCCCGCCTGTACAGGGTCAACTATGGCTACACCTTC
>13|-|TRBJ1-1|TRBD1|TRBV30
CAWRTGTGGKAFF
TGTGCCTGGAGAACGGGGACAGGGGGAAAAGCTTTCTTT
>14|once|TRBJ1-2|-|TRBV6-1
CASSELRQGAGYTF
TGTGCCAGCAGTGAACTTAGGCAGGGCGCGGGCTACACCTTC
>13|-|TRBJ1-6|-|TRBV12-3/TRBV12-4
CASTNTGNSPLHF
TGTGCCAGCACAAATACAGGGAATTCACCCCTCCACTTT
>17|few|TRBJ2-2|-|TRBV4-3
CASSRAGFQGNTGELFF
TGCGCCAGCAGCCGCGCTGGTTTTCAGGGCAACACCGGGGAGCTGTTTTTT
>15|-|TRBJ1-4|-|TRBV7-2
CASSLGSSGNEKLFF
TGTGCCAGCAGCTTAGGCAGTTCGGGGAATGAAAAACTGTTTTTT
>12|-|TRBJ1-4|-|TRBV3-1/TRBV3-2
CASSQERGKLFF
TGTGCCAGCAGCCAAGAGCGGGGAAAACTGTTTTTT
>16|-|TRBJ2-7|-|TRBV6-6
CASSRLGGAVSYEQYF
TGTGCCAGCAGTCGACTGGGCGGGGCTGTTTCCTACGAGCAGTACTTC
>15|-|TRBJ1-2|TRBD1|TRBV5-1
CASSWEQGAIYGYTF
TGCGCCAGCAGCTGGGAACAGGGGGCAATCTATGGCTACACCTTC
>15|-|TRBJ2-1|-|TRBV7-3
CASSPSWSSYNEQFF
TGTGCCAGCAGCCCAAGTTGGAGCTCCTACAATGAGCAGTTCTTC
>14|-|TRBJ2-5|TRBD2|TRBV6-5
CASSYAGLQETQYF
TGTGCCAGCAGTTACGCGGGACTACAAGAGACCCAGTACTTC
>15|-|TRBJ1-1|TRBD1|TRBV19
CASSIGTGWFPEAFF
TGTGCCAGTAGTATTGGGACAGGGTGGTTCCCTGAAGCTTTCTTT